This T cell receptor beta chain comes out of a study of CD8+CD57+ T cells in acquired aplastic anemia listed by TCRdb under 2018. Broadly, across the study: On average, sorted CD4+ and CD8+ cells yielded 3.2 ug of extracted DNA, with a range of 0.2 to 27.4 ug. CD8+CD57+ expansion was defined as frequency above the mean frequency observed in healthy subjects.

TCR beta VDJ combination and CDR3 sequence profiling used genomic DNA as the template. An Illumina HiSeq 2000 was the platform used for TCR repertoire sequencing. Concerning the study's data processing: TRBV/TRBJ rearrangement plots, CDR3 size and DJ length profiles, and Simpson's diversity index were used to evaluate the repertoires. The most abundant DNA sequence in the deep sequencing data was defined as the immunodominant clone. CDR3 amino acid sequences were checked for sharing across subjects and were also compared against the VDJdb database and published repertoires. TCRdb reprocessed the public reads (quality trimming at Q25 with fastp, clone calling with MiXCR) and kept in-frame beta chains. Merged by CDR3 protein, the rows form single entries marked with the most common genes and DNA. The V and J calls reflect TCRdb's pipeline rather than the authors' work. The sample data list over 250,000 distinct CDR3 sequences, and around three fifths of these were observed just once. The top ten hold approximately 1.2% of the sample.

From the cysteine through the phenylalanine, the CDR3 covers 16 amino acids. The read is trimmed to its CDR3 DNA, 48 bases read in frame from base 1. Based on the germline V gene, the CDR1 and CDR2 sequences are SGHTA and FQGNSA. V gives up 2 bases and J gives up 1 base, and the segment between their germline ends measures 14 bases. Expansion of CD8+CD57+ cells had been shown by flow cytometry in the patients chosen for sequencing. Severe acquired aplastic anemia was diagnosed in all patients according to International Study of Aplastic Anemia and Agranulocytosis and Camitta criteria. No patient had received any therapy when blood was sampled. The study deep-sequenced TCR repertoires of sorted CD4+ and CD8+ blood T cells from severe aplastic anemia patients and healthy subjects. Patients were enrolled in the USA under clinicaltrials.gov protocols 00001620, 01623167, 00001397, 00071045, 00081523 and 00961064. Ficoll-Paque density gradient centrifugation was used to isolate peripheral blood mononuclear cells. CD4+ and CD8+ T cells were sorted by FACS or magnetic beads before DNA extraction.

A word on this clonotype: What this receptor recognizes is not known. No much larger clone exists at a distance of one base, and base qualities are not known.

The paper's findings and limits, for the study overall: Patients and healthy controls showed no significant difference in CD8+ Simpson's diversity (P=0.060). About 30 CD8+ CDR3 sequences were found to be shared between patients and controls, but these sequences appeared to be highly expressed in patients and within the immunodominant clones of the patients.

This TCR was sampled from a human donor with aplastic anemia. The sample was sorted CD4+, CD8+, or CD8+CD57+ T cells (not recorded which) from PBMCs. The chain uses TRBV7-2 and TRBJ1-1, with a weak D call of TRBD1 (5 bases match). At the DNA level, the sequence is TGTGCCAGCAGCTTAAGCACAGGAGGTCGGAACACTGAAGCTTTCTTT. Translation gives CASSLSTGGRNTEAFF. Beyond the CDR3, the reference TRBV7-2 and TRBJ1-1 genes provide the residues; the full variable domain reads: GAGVSQSPSNKVTEKGKDVELRCDPISGHTALYWYRQSLGQGLEFLIYFQGNSAPDKSGLPSDRFSAERTGGSVSTLTIQRTQQEDSAVYLCASSLSTGGRNTEAFFGQGTRLTVV.